The 21 T cell receptor beta chains given below trace back to one sample, sequenced in a study of PD-L1 blockade in urothelial cancer. The time point: pretreatment peripheral blood. Produced via immunoSEQ multiplex PCR; TCRdb's table is partial and in-frame only. The table has around 34,000 clones, about 85% seen once. Sequences were derived from PBMCs, sampled around atezolizumab (anti-PD-L1) treatment. These receptors came from an elderly man with urothelial cancer.

The rearrangement uses TRBV6-6 and TRBJ2-5, with D tentatively TRBD2 (6 bases). V lost 5 bases and J lost 1, with 17 bases in between. The V gene's germline CDR1 is MNHNY and CDR2 SVGAGI (reference sequence). The CDR3 loop spans 16 amino acids. The CDR3: CASSTTRGGTQETQYF. The CDR3 nucleotides read TGTGCCAGCAGTACCACTAGGGGCGGGACCCAAGAGACCCAGTACTTC.

This chain uses TRBV2 with TRBJ2-1, with 9 nucleotides matching TRBD1. CDR1 and CDR2 from the germline V gene are SNHLY and FYNNEI. Losses at the gene ends were 7 bases for V and 6 bases for J; bases not matched to a gene: 10. The length of the CDR3 is 15 residues. Here the CDR3 DNA reads TGTGCCAGCACTCTGACAGGGGGTTCGGTCAATGAGCAGTTCTTC. Its protein is CASTLTGGSVNEQFF.

The V and J genes are TRBV5-1 and TRBJ2-7; maybe TRBD2 (5 bases). V lost 4 bases and J 0 bases, leaving 11 bases between the germline ends. The germline V gene has CDR1 SGHRS and CDR2 YFSETQ. The CDR3 totals 14 residues. The DNA of the CDR3 is TGCGCCAGCAGCCGGGGAGCGGACTCCTACGAGCAGTACTTC. It encodes CASSRGADSYEQYF.

The gene calls are TRBV5-1 and TRBJ1-1, with TRBD1 identical over 7 bases. The CDR3 extends over 15 amino acids. V gave up 1 base and J gave up 4 bases; unmatched junction bases: 7. The germline V gene encodes CDR1 SGHRS and CDR2 YFSETQ. CDR3 protein: CASSLSAGGSTEAFF. Written as DNA, the CDR3 is TGCGCCAGCAGCTTGAGTGCAGGGGGGAGCACTGAAGCTTTCTTT.

CDR3 amino acids: CASSLGSYRVGNTIYF. CDR3 DNA sequence: TGTGCCAGCAGCTTGGGGTCATACCGAGTGGGAAACACCATATATTTT. V usage is TRBV5-8 and J usage is TRBJ1-3; D unclear. Deletions cut 0 bases from V and 4 bases from J, with 14 bases between. This CDR3 has 16 amino acids. Per germline, CDR1 SGHTS and CDR2 YDEGEE.

The V call is TRBV28, the J call TRBJ2-6, with TRBD2 as a possible D gene (6 bases). The CDR3 runs to 15 residues. Germline lookup yields CDR1 MDHEN and CDR2 SYDVKM. The V and J ends lost 4 bases and 3 bases respectively, with 10 bases between them. This CDR3 is CASSYLGSGANVLTF. The CDR3 nucleotides read TGTGCCAGCAGTTACCTCGGGAGTGGGGCCAACGTCCTGACTTTC.

The V call is TRBV2, the J call TRBJ2-5, with 7 nucleotides matching TRBD1. V shed 8 bases, J shed 4 bases, and the junction held 10 bases outside the gene matches. The length of the CDR3 is 14 residues. The germline CDR1 and CDR2 sequences are SNHLY and FYNNEI. The CDR3 sequence is CASLHRGGGETQYF. DNA for the CDR3: TGTGCCAGCCTACACAGGGGTGGCGGAGAGACCCAGTACTTC.

This chain connects TRBV4-2 to TRBJ2-6, with TRBD1 as a possible D gene (6 bases). This CDR3 region has 18 residues. Trimming took off 1 base at V and 0 bases at J, with 13 bases between the two ends. The germline V gene encodes CDR1 LGHNA and CDR2 YNFKEQ. The CDR3 DNA reads TGTGCCAGCAGCCAAGGGACAGACACTATCTCTGGGGCCAACGTCCTGACTTTC. Its protein product is CASSQGTDTISGANVLTF.

The chain has TRBV29-1 and TRBJ2-1; D is undetermined. The length of the CDR3 is 17 residues. The germline CDR1 and CDR2 sequences are SQVTM and ANQGSEA. The V end lost 1 base, the J end lost 0 bases, and 16 bases lay between the germline ends. Written as DNA, the CDR3 is TGCAGCGTTGAAGGCTCTAAACGACTCCGCTCCTACAATGAGCAGTTCTTC. Its translation is CSVEGSKRLRSYNEQFF.

The chain joins TRBV6-5 to TRBJ1-1, with D perhaps matching TRBD1 (5 bases). Between the trimmed V and J ends, which lost 6 bases and 3 bases, there was a span of 8 bases. The V gene's germline CDR1 is MNHEY and CDR2 SVGAGI. This CDR3 has 12 residues. The CDR3 nucleotides are TGTGCCAGCAGAGGGGAATACACTGAAGCTTTCTTT. It codes for CASRGEYTEAFF.

The chain recombines TRBV7-9 with TRBJ1-4, with D possibly matching TRBD1 (6 bases). The CDR3 consists of 15 residues. Germline-derived CDR1 and CDR2 are SEHNR and FQNEAQ (reference sequence). V was pared by 2 bases and J by 3 bases, with 10 bases between. Here the CDR3 reads CASSLMGAPNEKLFF. For the CDR3, the DNA is TGTGCCAGCAGCTTAATGGGGGCCCCTAATGAAAAACTGTTTTTT.

This clone was counted a single time. The gene calls are TRBV5-4 and TRBJ2-1; 7 bases fit TRBD1. Germline V gives CDR1 SGHNT, CDR2 YYREEE (reference sequence). This CDR3 contains 15 residues. The trim removed 4 bases at V and 0 bases at J, leaving 4 bases unmatched. CDR3 region: CASSLNRGSYNEQFF. Here the CDR3 DNA reads TGTGCCAGCAGCCTGAACAGGGGCTCCTACAATGAGCAGTTCTTC.

As to this clone: The junction and the germline gene differ at one end; a read error may be behind it. V and J are TRBV14 and TRBJ1-1; possibly TRBD1 for D (6 bases). CDR1 SGHDN and CDR2 FVKESK come from the germline V gene. The CDR3 spans 13 residues. DNA for the CDR3: TGTGCCAGCAGCCAATTCCGGGACACCGAAGCTTTCTTT. It specifies CASSQFRDTEAFF.

The chain uses TRBV19 and TRBJ2-1, with TRBD2 matching 10 bases. Germline V lookup: CDR1 LNHDA, CDR2 SQIVND (reference sequence). V shed 0 bases, J shed 2 bases, and the junction held 4 bases outside the gene matches. CDR3 length: 17 amino acids. The CDR3 DNA reads TGTGCCAGTAGTATAGACCTAGCGGGAGAGACCTACAATGAGCAGTTCTTC. Translating it yields CASSIDLAGETYNEQFF.

This clone was seen more than once but under ten times. This chain links TRBV5-4 with TRBJ2-7; a weak D match, TRBD2 (6 bases). Between the trimmed V and J ends, which lost 1 base and 3 bases, there was a span of 11 bases. The CDR3 sequence is 14 residues long. CDR1 and CDR2 (germline): SGHNT, YYREEE (reference sequence). The CDR3: CASSLSGGSYEQYF. The CDR3 DNA is TGTGCCAGCAGCTTGTCCGGGGGAAGCTACGAGCAGTACTTC. The entire variable domain, with the rest obtained from reference TRBV5-4 and TRBJ2-7, is as follows: ETGVTQSPTHLIKTRGQQVTLRCSSQSGHNTVSWYQQALGQGPQFIFQYYREEENGRGNFPPRFSGLQFPNYSSELNVNALELDDSALYLCASSLSGGSYEQYFGPGTRLTVT.

CDR3 DNA sequence: TGTGCCAGCCAGACAGGGGAGGTCGGGGAGCTGTTTTTT. Amino acids: CASQTGEVGELFF. V usage is TRBV2 and J usage is TRBJ2-2; 8 bases agree with TRBD1. The germline V gene encodes CDR1 SNHLY and CDR2 FYNNEI. The J segment lost 7 bases and the V segment lost 8 bases, leaving 6 bases of the junction unmatched. CDR3 length equals 13 residues.

This clone came up a few times. V usage is TRBV5-5 and J usage is TRBJ2-5, with a weak D call TRBD1 (6 bases). The germline V and J ends were trimmed by 2 bases and 2 bases, with 10 bases remaining between them. Germline-derived CDR1 and CDR2 are SGHKS and YYEKEE (reference sequence). The CDR3 has 14 amino acids. As DNA, the CDR3 is TGTGCCAGCAGCTTAGGACAGTTGCAAGAGACCCAGTACTTC. Translation: CASSLGQLQETQYF.

The V gene is TRBV27, the J gene TRBJ2-1; 9 nucleotides agree with TRBD2. Germline CDR1 MNHEY, CDR2 SMNVEV (reference sequence). The CDR3 is 14 amino acids. V was clipped by 5 bases and J by 4 bases; unmatched bases: 3. The DNA for the CDR3 is TGTGCCAGCAGTGTAGCGGGAGTTTACAATGAGCAGTTCTTC. Translated: CASSVAGVYNEQFF.

V usage is TRBV7-9 and J usage is TRBJ2-3; 9 positions agree with TRBD2. The CDR3 contains 16 residues. Germline CDR1 SEHNR, CDR2 FQNEAQ (reference sequence). J lost 2 bases, V lost 1 base, and 4 bases had no gene match. CDR3 loop: CASSLESSGVTDTQYF. The CDR3 DNA reads TGTGCCAGCAGCTTAGAGTCTAGCGGGGTCACAGATACGCAGTATTTT. Combining the CDR3 with reference TRBV7-9 and TRBJ2-3 gives the whole variable domain DTGVSQNPRHKITKRGQNVTFRCDPISEHNRLYWYRQTLGQGPEFLTYFQNEAQLEKSRLLSDRFSAERPKGSFSTLEIQRTEQGDSAMYLCASSLESSGVTDTQYFGPGTRLTVL.

The chain recombines TRBV30 with TRBJ1-1; D call uncertain. This CDR3 spans 11 amino acids. CDR1 and CDR2 (germline): GTSNPN, SVGIG (reference sequence). V shed 3 bases and J shed 1 base, with 3 bases lying between them. The CDR3 DNA reads TGTGCCTGGAGAGCGAACACTGAAGCTTTCTTT. This translates into CAWRANTEAFF. Supplemented by reference TRBV30 and TRBJ1-1, the full variable domain reads SQTIHQWPATLVQPVGSPLSLECTVEGTSNPNLYWYRQAAGRGLQLLFYSVGIGQISSEVPQNLSASRPQDRQFILSSKKLLLSDSGFYLCAWRANTEAFFGQGTRLTVV.

The CDR3 nucleotides are TGTGCCAGCAGCCCGGGGGGCACTAGCGGGAGGGTTGAGCAGTTCTTC. Its translation is CASSPGGTSGRVEQFF. The chain uses TRBV7-8 and TRBJ2-1; 13 bases are a match to TRBD2. After removal of 5 bases from V and 9 bases from J, the junction contained 10 bases not matched to a gene. Germline CDR1 SGHVS, CDR2 FQNEAQ. The CDR3 extends over 16 amino acids. Variable domain in full (rest from reference TRBV7-8 and TRBJ2-1): GAGVSQSPRYKVAKRGQDVALRCDPISGHVSLFWYQQALGQGPEFLTYFQNEAQLDKSGLPSDRFFAERPEGSVSTLKIQRTQQEDSAVYLCASSPGGTSGRVEQFFGPGTRLTVL.